Listed below are T cell receptor beta chains from one sample, sequenced in a study of T cells in Graves' hyperthyroidism and ophthalmopathy. MiXCR was run by TCRdb on the multiplex PCR reads, yielding one entry per CDR3 protein. The table shows approximately 420,000 distinct CDR3 sequences, with about 15% occurring only once. What was sequenced was blood. The receptors come from a woman aged 30 to 39 with Graves' hyperthyroidism. Each CDR3 is given with its conserved first and last residue. Each record gives: J gene, CDR3 length, D gene, V gene, clone size, CDR3 protein, CDR3 DNA. D genes are given only for firm matches. Clone size is stated in some rows and not others, as once, few, many or a class when expanded.

TRBJ2-7 | 14 | . | TRBV14 | few | CASSHPPGPYEQYF | TGTGCCAGCAGCCACCCCCCGGGCCCCTACGAGCAGTACTTC
TRBJ2-5 | 16 | . | TRBV29-1 | . | CSVVGTLQQVQETQYF | TGCAGCGTTGTTGGGACCCTCCAACAAGTGCAAGAGACCCAGTACTTC
TRBJ1-5 | 13 | . | TRBV20-1 | few | CSAPGGPGQPQHF | TGCAGTGCCCCGGGGGGGCCGGGGCAGCCCCAGCATTTT
TRBJ2-7 | 16 | TRBD1 | TRBV3-1 | many | CASSPRDSSSRGEQYF | TGTGCCAGCAGCCCCCGGGACAGCTCCAGCAGGGGCGAGCAGTACTTC
TRBJ2-7 | 15 | TRBD1 | TRBV6-2/TRBV6-3 | . | CASLLLGQGSYEQYF | TGTGCCAGCCTACTGCTGGGACAGGGCTCCTACGAGCAGTACTTC
TRBJ2-2 | 16 | TRBD2 | TRBV2 | many | CASSERYRGDTGELFF | TGTGCCAGCAGTGAACGTTATCGGGGGGACACCGGGGAGCTGTTTTTT
TRBJ2-2 | 14 | TRBD1 | TRBV14 | . | CASSHQDRAGELFF | TGTGCCAGCAGCCATCAGGACAGGGCCGGGGAGCTGTTTTTT
TRBJ2-1 | 14 | . | TRBV15 | . | CATSRDPGPNEQFF | TGTGCCACCAGCAGAGATCCGGGCCCGAATGAGCAGTTCTTC
TRBJ2-6 | 15 | TRBD1 | TRBV7-8 | many | CASRTGYIGANVLTF | TGTGCCAGCCGGACAGGGTACATAGGGGCCAACGTCCTGACTTTC
TRBJ2-5 | 13 | . | TRBV7-8 | many | CASSLVSSKTQYF | TGTGCCAGCAGCTTAGTCTCGTCAAAGACCCAGTACTTC
TRBJ1-1 | 14 | . | TRBV3-1 | . | CASSQEIGGPEAFF | TGTGCCAGCAGCCAAGAGATCGGGGGACCTGAAGCTTTCTTT
TRBJ2-6 | 16 | TRBD2 | TRBV7-3 | . | CASSPRLAGGANVLTF | TGTGCCAGCAGCCCGAGACTAGCTGGTGGGGCCAACGTCCTGACTTTC
TRBJ1-1 | 14 | . | TRBV9 | . | CASSVVTGETEAFF | TGTGCCAGCAGCGTAGTGACGGGGGAAACTGAAGCTTTCTTT
TRBJ2-5 | 13 | TRBD1 | TRBV6-1 | many | CASRGTGGSAQYF | TGTGCCAGCCGAGGGACAGGGGGCTCGGCCCAGTACTTC
TRBJ2-3 | 15 | TRBD1 | TRBV30 | many | CAWSAGGRRVDTQYF | TGTGCCTGGAGCGCAGGGGGCCGAAGAGTGGATACGCAGTATTTT
TRBJ2-5 | 14 | TRBD1 | TRBV28 | few | CASSSPRIGQGGYF | TGTGCCAGCAGTTCGCCCCGGATTGGACAGGGTGGCTACTTC
TRBJ2-7 | 16 | . | TRBV28 | many | CASSTWGRSDPSQQYF | TGTGCCAGCAGTACCTGGGGGCGGTCGGACCCCTCTCAGCAGTACTTC
TRBJ2-1 | 13 | . | TRBV20-1 | many | CSTAGNFYNEQFF | TGCAGCACTGCAGGGAACTTTTACAATGAGCAGTTCTTC
TRBJ2-4 | 21 | TRBD1 | TRBV3-1 | many | CASSLRPPGQGSRGVKNIQYF | TGTGCCAGCAGCCTCCGACCACCGGGACAGGGTTCCCGAGGTGTCAAAAACATTCAGTACTTC
TRBJ1-5 | 14 | TRBD1 | TRBV2 | many | CASSWDRVNQPQHF | TGTGCCAGCAGTTGGGACAGGGTAAATCAGCCCCAGCATTTT
TRBJ1-3 | 15 | . | TRBV3-1 | . | CASSPRQSLGNTIYF | TGTGCCAGCAGCCCTAGACAGAGCCTAGGAAACACCATATATTTT
TRBJ2-3 | 19 | TRBD2 | TRBV6-1 | many | CASSKGLAGGPSSTDTQYF | TGTGCCAGCAGCAAGGGACTAGCGGGAGGGCCGAGTAGCACAGATACGCAGTATTTT
TRBJ1-5 | 13 | . | TRBV28 | many | CASSQGFDQPQHF | TGTGCCAGCAGCCAGGGTTTCGATCAGCCCCAGCATTTT
TRBJ2-4 | 12 | TRBD2 | TRBV28 | many | CAAGGGKNIQYF | TGTGCCGCGGGGGGGGGCAAAAACATTCAGTACTTC
TRBJ2-1 | 12 | . | TRBV11-2 | many | CASSPQRGEQFF | TGTGCCAGCAGCCCGCAAAGGGGTGAGCAGTTCTTC
TRBJ2-2 | 13 | . | TRBV12-5 | many | CASGLLGAGELFF | TGTGCTAGTGGTTTGTTGGGGGCCGGGGAGCTGTTTTTT
TRBJ2-5 | 16 | . | TRBV11-1 | few | CASSILRGTVQETQYF | TGTGCCAGCAGCATTCTCAGGGGAACGGTCCAAGAGACCCAGTACTTC
TRBJ2-7 | 17 | TRBD2 | TRBV5-1 | . | CASSSQGTRVPPYEQYF | TGCGCCAGCAGCTCCCAAGGGACTAGAGTTCCACCGTACGAGCAGTACTTC
TRBJ1-5 | 15 | . | TRBV28 | many | CASSLYGEANQPQHF | TGTGCCAGCAGTCTCTACGGGGAGGCCAATCAGCCCCAGCATTTT
TRBJ2-7 | 12 | . | TRBV6-1 | many | CASSREGYEQYF | TGTGCCAGCAGCCGGGAAGGCTACGAGCAGTACTTC
TRBJ2-1 | 15 | . | TRBV27 | . | CASSLGTGTIDEQFF | TGTGCCAGCAGTTTAGGGACCGGGACAATCGATGAGCAGTTCTTC
TRBJ2-7 | 16 | TRBD1 | TRBV6-5 | . | CASSYSIGTGVYEQYF | TGTGCCAGCAGTTACTCGATAGGGACAGGGGTCTACGAGCAGTACTTC
TRBJ2-6 | 17 | . | TRBV4-1 | once | CASSHSREDYGANVLTF | TGCGCCAGCAGCCATAGCAGGGAGGATTATGGGGCCAACGTCCTGACTTTC
TRBJ2-1 | 18 | TRBD2 | TRBV9 | . | CASSRPRVAGVSYNEQFF | TGTGCCAGCAGCCGCCCAAGGGTAGCGGGAGTCTCCTACAATGAGCAGTTCTTC
TRBJ2-4 | 17 | . | TRBV5-6 | once | CASSLRGERLAKNIQYF | TGTGCCAGCAGCTTGCGAGGGGAACGACTAGCCAAAAACATTCAGTACTTC
TRBJ2-3 | 18 | TRBD2 | TRBV18 | . | CASSPGLAGDISADTQYF | TGTGCCAGCTCACCGGGACTAGCGGGAGACATCAGTGCAGATACGCAGTATTTT
TRBJ2-7 | 14 | TRBD2 | TRBV30 | many | CAWNRLAASYEQYF | TGTGCCTGGAATCGGCTAGCGGCTTCCTACGAGCAGTACTTC
TRBJ1-6 | 16 | . | TRBV5-6 | . | CASSLQGSYGNSPLHF | TGTGCCAGCAGCTTGCAGGGGAGTTACGGTAATTCACCCCTCCACTTT
TRBJ2-3 | 15 | TRBD2 | TRBV20-1 | many | CSAQGLAGGRDTQYF | TGCAGTGCTCAGGGACTAGCGGGAGGTCGGGATACGCAGTATTTT
TRBJ2-7 | 11 | . | TRBV29-1 | many | CSSGVGDEQYF | TGCAGCTCAGGCGTCGGAGACGAGCAGTACTTC
TRBJ2-1 | 13 | . | TRBV12-3/TRBV12-4 | few | CASSGGTDWVWFF | TGTGCCAGCAGTGGAGGGACAGACTGGGTGTGGTTCTTC
TRBJ1-2 | 14 | TRBD1 | TRBV19 | many | CASTPGTGNYGYTF | TGTGCCAGTACCCCCGGGACAGGAAACTATGGCTACACCTTC
TRBJ1-1 | 14 | . | TRBV3-1 | few | CASSQDPSRTEAFF | TGTGCCAGCAGCCAAGACCCGAGTCGCACTGAAGCTTTCTTT
TRBJ1-4 | 14 | . | TRBV12-3/TRBV12-4 | few | CASSYQGAREKLFF | TGTGCCAGCAGTTATCAGGGAGCTCGAGAAAAACTGTTTTTT
TRBJ1-2 | 13 | . | TRBV29-1 | few | CSVVENSPYGYTF | TGCAGCGTTGTTGAGAATTCCCCCTATGGCTACACCTTC
TRBJ2-3 | 16 | TRBD1 | TRBV28 | many | CASSSHDRGSTDTQYF | TGTGCCAGCAGTTCGCATGACAGGGGGAGTACAGATACGCAGTATTTT
TRBJ2-7 | 14 | . | TRBV5-1 | many | CASSLEILSGEQYF | TGCGCCAGCAGCTTAGAAATCCTTAGCGGCGAGCAGTACTTC
TRBJ2-3 | 16 | TRBD2 | TRBV5-1 | . | CASSSGLALGTDTQYF | TGCGCCAGCAGCTCTGGACTAGCCCTGGGCACAGATACGCAGTATTTT
TRBJ2-1 | 16 | . | TRBV5-1 | many | CASSFLGGSLYNEQFF | TGCGCCAGCAGCTTCTTGGGGGGATCCCTATACAATGAGCAGTTCTTC
TRBJ2-3 | 17 | . | TRBV7-6 | many | CASSLAGFGGTADTQYF | TGTGCCAGCAGCTTAGCGGGGTTTGGAGGGACCGCAGATACGCAGTATTTT
TRBJ2-1 | 16 | . | TRBV9 | many | CASSASPQKASHEQFF | TGTGCCAGCAGCGCCAGCCCGCAGAAGGCATCGCATGAGCAGTTCTTC
TRBJ1-5 | 13 | . | TRBV5-6 | many | CASSLTSNQPQHF | TGTGCCAGCAGCTTGACGAGCAATCAGCCCCAGCATTTT
TRBJ2-5 | 13 | . | TRBV5-1 | many | CASSLKELKTQYF | TGCGCCAGCAGCTTGAAGGAGCTAAAGACCCAGTACTTC